One and the same sample provided the 29 T cell receptor beta chains below, sequenced in a study of tissue T cells after allogeneic stem cell transplantation. Using immunoSEQ multiplex PCR, the repertoire was profiled, and TCRdb retains in-frame clones only, with some absent. The top ten hold about 0.41% of the sample, which has some 22,000 clones, more than 65% seen once. Sequenced: blood. The source is a female BALB/c mouse in good health. MHC haplotype: H2-d.

On this clone: Gene names denote mouse genes. The read terminates 1 residue before the CDR3 end, so the remaining end is supplied by the germline J gene. The rearrangement joins TRBV2 to TRBJ1-6; D may be TRBD1 (6 bases). TRBJ1-6 is sorted into the ORF group, with uncertain function. Germline CDR1 reads LGHNA; CDR2 reads YSYQKL. The V gene lost 0 bases and the J gene lost 0 bases, with 9 bases spanning the gap. The CDR3 is 17 residues long. CDR3 DNA, as far as it was read: TGTGCCAGCAGCCAAGATCCACAGGGTTCCTATAATTCGCCCCTCTAC. It translates to CASSQDPQGSYNSPLY. The full CDR3 sequence reads CASSQDPQGSYNSPLYF.

As to this clone: Gene and germline names: mouse. The CDR3 end lies 1 residue beyond the end of the read and is filled in from the germline J gene. The V call is TRBV13-3, the J call TRBJ1-1; D remains unclear. The CDR3 contains 12 residues. The V and J ends lost 1 base and 5 bases respectively, with 6 bases between them. CDR1 and CDR2 from the germline V gene are NNHDY and SYVADS. This CDR3 reads CASSDPRTEVFF. CDR3 DNA, as far as it was read: TGTGCCAGCAGTGATCCCAGAACAGAAGTCTTC.

This clone has just one count. The genes and germline here are from mouse. The sequenced fragment ends 1 residue before the CDR3 boundary, so the rest is inferred from the germline J gene. The rearrangement links TRBV31 to TRBJ2-5; TRBD2 matches 7 bases. V lost 0 bases to trimming and J lost 4 bases; unmatched junction nucleotides: 4. Germline V gene lookup returns CDR1 GKSSPN and CDR2 SITVG. The CDR3 contains 14 residues. The CDR3 sequence is CAWSLVGGKDTQYF. Incomplete CDR3 DNA: TGTGCCTGGAGTCTAGTTGGGGGGAAAGACACCCAGTAC.

Concerning this clone itself: Mouse names are used for the genes. The read is 1 residue too short to cover the CDR3 end, so that end is filled in from the germline J gene. Distinct nucleotide sequences in the sample also encode this CDR3. The chain combines TRBV4 with TRBJ2-1, with 9 bases lining up with TRBD2. V lost 6 bases to trimming and J lost 4 bases; unmatched junction nucleotides: 1. The CDR3 length is 13 residues. Germline CDR1 is LGHDT and CDR2 is YNNKQL (reference sequence). The sequenced CDR3 bases are TGTGCCAGCAGGACTGGGGGTTATGCTGAGCAGTTC. Its protein is CASRTGGYAEQF. The entire CDR3 reads CASRTGGYAEQFF.

Notes on this clone: These gene names are mouse names. The sequenced fragment ends 1 residue before the CDR3 boundary, so the rest is inferred from the germline J gene. The V call is TRBV5, the J call TRBJ2-4; tentatively, D is TRBD2 (6 bases). Germline CDR1 and CDR2: LGHNA and YNLKQL (reference sequence). Trimming cost V 5 bases and J 1 base, with 13 bases left between them. There are 15 residues in the CDR3. The CDR3 bases that were read are TGTGCCAGCAGCAAGTACTGGGAGGGTCAAAACACCTTGTAC. Translating gives CASSKYWEGQNTLY. In full, the CDR3 reads CASSKYWEGQNTLYF.

Comment on this clone: Gene names follow the mouse nomenclature. The CDR3 end falls 1 residue outside the read, so it is completed with the germline J gene. This chain uses TRBV5 with TRBJ2-1; 7 positions agree with TRBD1. The CDR3 contains 13 residues. Unmatched junction bases numbered 1, after V lost 4 bases and J lost 4 bases. CDR1 is LGHNA, CDR2 YNLKQL, per germline (reference sequence). The part of the CDR3 DNA that was read is TGTGCCAGCAGCCCGGGACAGTATGCTGAGCAGTTC. Its translation: CASSPGQYAEQF. The full CDR3 is CASSPGQYAEQFF.

This clone was seen more than once but under ten times. Genes and germline come from the mouse. The read gets to within 1 residue of the CDR3 end, and the germline J gene fills in the rest. The chain couples TRBV13-2 to TRBJ2-2; TRBD2 aligns across 10 bases. V shed 0 bases and J 3 bases; nucleotides not matched to a gene: 8. This CDR3 is 18 amino acids long. Germline CDR1 reads NNHNN; CDR2 reads SYGAGS (reference sequence). The part of the CDR3 DNA that was read is TGTGCCAGCGGTGATGCCCTCCTGGGGGGGCGCGACACCGGGCAGCTCTAC. Encoded protein: CASGDALLGGRDTGQLY. The whole CDR3 protein reads CASGDALLGGRDTGQLYF.

Notes on this clone: Gene names and germline match the mouse. The sequenced fragment ends 1 residue before the CDR3 boundary, so the rest is inferred from the germline J gene. The chain uses TRBV19 and TRBJ1-1; TRBD1 agrees at 9 bases. With 3 bases clipped from V and 1 base from J, the junction kept 4 bases outside the gene matches. Looked up from germline, CDR1 is FNHDT and CDR2 is SITEND (reference sequence). The CDR3 totals 15 residues. The CDR3 DNA, read in part, is TGTGCCAGCAGTAAGTGGGGACAGGGAAACACAGAAGTCTTC. Translating it yields CASSKWGQGNTEVF. The entire CDR3 is CASSKWGQGNTEVFF.

Concerning this clone itself: All gene names here are mouse names. The read terminates 1 residue before the CDR3 end, so the remaining end is supplied by the germline J gene. V is TRBV5 and J is TRBJ2-4; the D is unclear. This CDR3 region has 13 residues. CDR1 is LGHNA, CDR2 YNLKQL, per germline (reference sequence). The V end was cut by 6 bases, the J end by 0 bases, with 7 bases between. The CDR3 DNA, read in part, is TGTGCCAGCAGGGGAACTAGTCAAAACACCTTGTAC. It codes for CASRGTSQNTLY. The entire CDR3 is CASRGTSQNTLYF.

Turning to this clone: Gene and germline names: mouse. The read finishes 1 residue shy of the CDR3 end, and the germline J gene is used to complete it. The chain carries TRBV13-2 and TRBJ2-2; the match to TRBD2 covers 7 bases. Germline V CDR1 and CDR2: NNHNN, SYGAGS (reference sequence). Trimming removed 0 bases from V and 1 base from J; junction bases left unmatched: 3. The CDR3 is made up of 16 amino acids. Partial CDR3 DNA: TGTGCCAGCGGTGATGCAATGGGGGGAAACACCGGGCAGCTCTAC. Amino acid sequence: CASGDAMGGNTGQLY. The entire CDR3 sequence reads CASGDAMGGNTGQLYF.

On this clone itself: Gene and germline names: mouse. The DNA ends 1 residue before the CDR3 does, and the rest of the CDR3 is filled in from the germline J gene. This chain connects TRBV1 to TRBJ2-3; 8 bases map to TRBD1. Per the germline V gene, CDR1 is NSQYPW and CDR2 is LRSPGD (reference sequence). V dropped 4 bases and J dropped 0; count of bases not matched to a gene: 6. This CDR3 is 16 amino acids long. CDR3 residues: CTCSGRDRTSAETLYF. The DNA read from the CDR3 is TGCACCTGCAGTGGCCGGGACAGGACTAGTGCAGAAACGCTGTAT.

As for this clone: The gene symbols are mouse symbols. The read finishes 1 residue shy of the CDR3 end, and the germline J gene is used to complete it. The chain employs TRBV2 and TRBJ2-1; 7 nucleotides agree with TRBD2. The CDR3 runs 17 residues. The J segment lost 6 bases and the V segment lost 0 bases, leaving 11 bases of the junction unmatched. Per germline, CDR1 LGHNA and CDR2 YSYQKL. CDR3 DNA (partial): TGTGCCAGCAGCCAAGATATGGGGGGAGGAGGGTTTGCTGAGCAGTTC. As protein: CASSQDMGGGGFAEQF. The entire CDR3 protein reads CASSQDMGGGGFAEQFF.

Comments on this clone: Mouse gene names apply. The observed sequence ends 1 residue before the CDR3 terminus, with the missing tail filled in from the germline J gene. The genes are TRBV31 and TRBJ1-5; D possibly corresponds to TRBD1 (5 bases). The length of the CDR3 is 14 residues. Looked up from germline, CDR1 is GKSSPN and CDR2 is SITVG. V lost 0 bases and J 1 base, leaving 7 bases between the germline ends. The sequenced part of the CDR3 DNA is TGTGCCTGGAGTCTAGGACAAAACAACCAGGCTCCGCTT. This codes for CAWSLGQNNQAPL. The whole CDR3 sequence is CAWSLGQNNQAPLF.

Of note for this clone: Mouse germline and gene names are used. The CDR3 end is not reached by the read, which stops 1 residue before it; the germline J gene fills it in. The chain recombines TRBV2 with TRBJ2-5; the D is unclear. Trimming left V 3 bases short and J 4 bases short, with 5 bases between. The germline V gene encodes CDR1 LGHNA and CDR2 YSYQKL. The CDR3 is 12 amino acids. The sequenced part of the CDR3 DNA is TGTGCCAGCAGCCAGCTGGAAGACACCCAGTAC. Translating gives CASSQLEDTQY. The entire CDR3 sequence reads CASSQLEDTQYF.

This clone was observed a handful of times. Gene and germline names: mouse. Read coverage stops 1 residue before the CDR3 terminus; the germline J gene supplies the remainder. V and J are TRBV5 and TRBJ2-7, with 9 bases lining up with TRBD1. CDR3 length equals 15 residues. The junction had 4 bases not matched to a gene; V was cut back by 1 base and J by 3 bases. Germline V gene lookup returns CDR1 LGHNA and CDR2 YNLKQL (reference sequence). The CDR3 sequence is CASSQVRDRVYEQYF. CDR3 DNA (partial): TGTGCCAGCAGCCAAGTTCGGGACAGGGTCTATGAACAGTAC.

Points on this clone: Gene names are mouse gene names. The read stops 1 residue short of the end of the CDR3; the missing end is completed from the germline J gene. This sequence joins TRBV5 and TRBJ1-4, with D hard to call. This CDR3 has 16 residues. Trimming pared 0 bases from V and 0 bases from J, leaving 8 bases between. Per the germline V gene, CDR1 is LGHNA and CDR2 is YNLKQL (reference sequence). The sequenced CDR3 bases are TGTGCCAGCAGCCAAGATGCATTCATTTCCAACGAAAGATTATTT. This encodes CASSQDAFISNERLF. In full, the CDR3 reads CASSQDAFISNERLFF.

On this clone itself: These gene names are mouse names. The CDR3 end falls 1 residue outside the read, so it is completed with the germline J gene. Distinct nucleotide sequences in the sample also encode this CDR3. This chain uses TRBV4 with TRBJ1-1, with TRBD1 as a possible D gene (6 bases). Germline CDR1 reads LGHDT; CDR2 reads YNNKQL (reference sequence). CDR3 length equals 13 residues. V was trimmed by 5 bases and J by 4 bases, leaving 11 bases between them. The CDR3 sequence is CASSVRGGTEVFF. The CDR3 DNA, read in part, is TGTGCCAGCAGCGTCAGGGGAGGCACAGAAGTCTTC. The full variable domain, its missing parts supplied by reference TRBV4 and TRBJ1-1, is ETAVFQTPNYHVTQVGNEVSFNCKQTLGHDTMYWYKQDSKKLLKIMFSYNNKQLIVNETVPRRFSPQSSDKAHLNLRIKSVEPEDSAVYLCASSVRGGTEVFFGKGTRLTVV.

Of note for this clone: The genes and germline here are from mouse. Read sequence stops 1 residue before the CDR3 end, and the germline J gene provides the missing end. The rearrangement links TRBV19 to TRBJ2-1; TRBD2 matches 12 bases. CDR1 FNHDT and CDR2 SITEND come from the germline V gene (reference sequence). Trimming cost V 5 bases and J 7 bases; bases outside gene matches: 7. CDR3 size: 15 residues. The CDR3 loop is CASSRDWGDSAEQFF. Partial CDR3 DNA: TGTGCCAGCAGCCGGGACTGGGGGGATTCGGCTGAGCAGTTC.

Concerning this clone itself: Gene names and germline refer to mouse. Read sequence stops 1 residue before the CDR3 end, and the germline J gene provides the missing end. The chain uses TRBV5 and TRBJ1-3; D ambiguous. The germline V and J ends were trimmed by 4 bases and 0 bases, with 10 bases remaining between them. Germline loops: CDR1 LGHNA, CDR2 YNLKQL (reference sequence). The CDR3 length is 15 residues. CDR3 bases read: TGTGCCAGCAGCCCGTCAGAAAATTCTGGAAATACGCTCTAT. Its translation is CASSPSENSGNTLY. The CDR3, in full, reads CASSPSENSGNTLYF.

This clone occurred a few times. Gene names are mouse gene names. The read ends 1 residue early relative to the CDR3; the germline J gene fills the gap. The J gene is TRBJ2-2, the V gene TRBV20, with D possibly being TRBD1 or TRBD2 (6 bases each). The CDR3 runs 14 residues. Trimming stripped 3 bases from V and 5 bases from J, with 13 bases between. Per the germline V gene, CDR1 is GFQATS and CDR2 is STVNSAI. The CDR3 spells CGARPGAGTGQLYF. CDR3 DNA (partial): TGTGGTGCTAGACCGGGGGCAGGTACCGGGCAGCTCTAC.

Comment on this clone: Genes and germline are mouse. This CDR3 is CASSQESAETLYF. The CDR3 DNA, read in part, is TGTGCCAGCAGCCAAGAGAGTGCAGAAACGCTGTAT. J is TRBJ2-3 and V is TRBV2, with D uncertain. Read data end 1 residue before the CDR3 end; the end is taken from the germline J gene. V was cut by 0 bases and J by 0 bases, with 1 base left in between. CDR1 and CDR2 (germline): LGHNA, YSYQKL. The CDR3 loop spans 13 amino acids.

Comment on this clone: Germline and genes: mouse. Coverage ceases 1 residue before the CDR3 finishes, and the germline J gene fills in the end. This chain uses TRBV5 with TRBJ1-6; 7 bases agree with TRBD1. TRBJ1-6 is assigned to the ORF class and has an uncertain function. The CDR3 is made up of 17 amino acids. Germline V CDR1 and CDR2: LGHNA, YNLKQL (reference sequence). Losses at the gene ends were 0 bases for V and 1 base for J; bases not matched to a gene: 3. CDR3 sequence: CASSQDATGSYNSPLYF. Partial CDR3 DNA: TGTGCCAGCAGCCAAGATGCGACAGGGTCCTATAATTCGCCCCTCTAC.

As concerns this clone: Genes here carry mouse names. The CDR3 is cut off 1 residue early in the read; its end comes from the germline J gene. The V gene is TRBV20, the J gene TRBJ2-3, with 8 nucleotides matching TRBD2. V dropped 1 base and J dropped 0; count of bases not matched to a gene: 3. The germline V gene has CDR1 GFQATS and CDR2 STVNSAI. This CDR3 spans 15 amino acids. The CDR3 bases that were read are TGTGGTGCTAGGGGGACTGGGTATAGTGCAGAAACGCTGTAT. This codes for CGARGTGYSAETLY. The entire CDR3 reads CGARGTGYSAETLYF. Full variable domain (outside the CDR3, taken from reference TRBV20 and TRBJ2-3): GALVYQYPRRTICKSGTSMRMECQAVGFQATSVAWYRQSPQKTFELIALSTVNSAIKYEQNFTQEKFPISHPNLSFSSMTVLNAYLEDRGLYLCGARGTGYSAETLYFGSGTRLTVL.

For this clone: The germline and genes are mouse ones. The read terminates 1 residue before the CDR3 end, so the remaining end is supplied by the germline J gene. The V call is TRBV19, the J call TRBJ1-1; 8 nucleotides align to TRBD1. The CDR3 has 15 amino acids. The trim removed 2 bases at V and 0 bases at J, leaving 3 bases unmatched. CDR1 and CDR2 from the germline V gene are FNHDT and SITEND (reference sequence). The CDR3 sequence is CASSMAGGTNTEVFF. CDR3 DNA, as far as it was read: TGTGCCAGCAGTATGGCAGGGGGCACAAACACAGAAGTCTTC.

Regarding this clone: Gene names refer to mouse genes. The DNA ends 1 residue before the CDR3 does, and the rest of the CDR3 is filled in from the germline J gene. This chain links TRBV13-2 with TRBJ1-2; perhaps TRBD1 as D (6 bases). V was clipped by 0 bases and J by 2 bases, with 11 bases between them. From germline, CDR1 is NNHNN and CDR2 SYGAGS (reference sequence). CDR3 length: 15 residues. CDR3 DNA (partial): TGTGCCAGCGGTGATGCGGGACACCGCAACTCCGACTACACC. This translates into CASGDAGHRNSDYT. The full-length CDR3 reads as CASGDAGHRNSDYTF.

As concerns this clone: The gene names here belong to mouse. The read ends 1 residue before the CDR3 terminus; that terminus is restored from the germline J gene. The chain is built from TRBV13-3 and TRBJ2-2; tentatively, D is TRBD2 (5 bases). Trimming removed 1 base at V and 0 bases at J, with 7 bases between. Germline V gene data show CDR1 as NNHDY and CDR2 as SYVADS. There are 15 residues in the CDR3. The CDR3 here is CASSDLGTNTGQLYF. CDR3 DNA (partial): TGTGCCAGCAGTGATTTGGGGACAAACACCGGGCAGCTCTAC.

Concerning this clone itself: Gene names refer to mouse genes. Read coverage stops 1 residue before the CDR3 terminus; the germline J gene supplies the remainder. The V gene is TRBV31, the J gene TRBJ1-4; D not certain. The CDR3 extends over 13 amino acids. The V and J ends lost 0 bases and 4 bases respectively, with 6 bases between them. Germline-derived CDR1 and CDR2 are GKSSPN and SITVG. CDR3 DNA, as far as it was read: TGTGCCTGGAGTCTACATAACAACGAAAGATTATTT. Its protein is CAWSLHNNERLF. Given in full, the CDR3 is CAWSLHNNERLFF.

This clone was counted a single time. The listed genes are named as in mouse. Sequencing ends 1 residue short of the CDR3 end; the germline J gene provides the rest. This rearrangement joins TRBV4 to TRBJ1-3; 7 bases line up with TRBD1. CDR1 LGHDT and CDR2 YNNKQL come from the germline V gene (reference sequence). This CDR3 has 15 residues. Unmatched junction bases numbered 3, after V lost 4 bases and J lost 0 bases. CDR3 bases read: TGTGCCAGCAGCTTGACAGGGTTTTCTGGAAATACGCTCTAT. Its translation is CASSLTGFSGNTLY. The CDR3 in its entirety is CASSLTGFSGNTLYF.

This clone was counted between two and nine times. Gene names are mouse gene names. The read stops 1 residue short of the end of the CDR3; the missing end is completed from the germline J gene. V usage is TRBV13-1 and J usage is TRBJ2-3; TRBD1 matches at 8 bases. With 6 bases clipped from V and 3 bases from J, the junction kept 3 bases outside the gene matches. The CDR3 covers 13 residues. CDR1 is NSHNY and CDR2 is SYGAGN in the germline V gene. The CDR3 DNA, read in part, is TGTGCCAGCACCCGGGACAGGGCAGAAACGCTGTAT. It is translated as CASTRDRAETLY. The full-length CDR3 reads as CASTRDRAETLYF.